The sequence of this T cell receptor (beta chain) was determined in a study of technical replicates of blood from a few donors. Sequenced by immunoSEQ multiplex PCR; TCRdb stores in-frame clones only, minus some. Among around 97,000 clones listed, about 94% were seen once. Germline CDR1 is MNHEY and CDR2 is SMNVEV (reference sequence). The CDR3 is 13 amino acids. Trimming removed 0 bases from V and 10 bases from J, with 10 bases in between. This clone appeared a single time. The receptor comes from a human donor in good health. Sequenced material: T cells isolated from PBMCs. The chain couples TRBV27 to TRBJ1-5; D is ambiguous. DNA for the CDR3: TGTGCCAGCAGTTTATCGGGCAGACGACCCCAGCATTTT. It yields the protein CASSLSGRRPQHF.